This TCR beta chain derives from a study of CD8 T cells in Susac syndrome. After extraction with the RNeasy kit, roughly 0.5 to 1 ug of the RNA was reverse transcribed using random hexamers. The TCR beta CDR3 was amplified by immunoSEQ multiplex PCR across 54 Vbeta, 13 Jbeta. One entry per CDR3 protein, called by TCRdb with MiXCR from the immunoSEQ multiplex PCR reads. The repertoire consists of tens of thousands of distinct CDR3 sequences, with 85% to 95% occurring once and the leading ten covering roughly 0.26%. This clonotype has only one observation. The sequenced target, TCR beta, came from blood CD8+ and CD4+ T cells. The study used healthy donors as controls matched for age and sex. The CD8+ and CD4+ T cells were negatively isolated, with the TEMRA cells enriched by FACS. The sequence was collected from a human donor in good health. Material for sequencing was CD8+ T cells from PBMCs.

The CDR3 reads CASDSRFDTEAFF. CDR3 nucleotides: TGCGCCAGCGACTCTCGGTTTGACACTGAAGCTTTCTTT. V gene TRBV23-1 combines with J gene TRBJ1-1; D ambiguous. TRBV23-1 is placed among ORFs of uncertain function. The CDR3 has 13 residues. The V end lost 8 bases, the J end lost 3 bases, and 13 bases lay between the germline ends.